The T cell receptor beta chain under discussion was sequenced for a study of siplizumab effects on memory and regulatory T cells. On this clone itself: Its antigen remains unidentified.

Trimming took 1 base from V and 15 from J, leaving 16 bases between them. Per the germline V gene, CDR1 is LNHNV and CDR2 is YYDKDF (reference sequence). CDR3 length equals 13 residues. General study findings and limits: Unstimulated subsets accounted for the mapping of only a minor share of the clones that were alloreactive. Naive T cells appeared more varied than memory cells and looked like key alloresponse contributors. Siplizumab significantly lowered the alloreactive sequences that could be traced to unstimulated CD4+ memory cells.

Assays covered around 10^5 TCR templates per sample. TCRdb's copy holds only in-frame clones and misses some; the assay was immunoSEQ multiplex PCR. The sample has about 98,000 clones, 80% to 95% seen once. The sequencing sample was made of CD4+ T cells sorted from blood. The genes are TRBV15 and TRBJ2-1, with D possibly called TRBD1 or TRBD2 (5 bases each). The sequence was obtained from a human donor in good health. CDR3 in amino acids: CATSRGTGFGGFF. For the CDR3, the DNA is TGTGCCACCAGCAGAGGCACGGGATTTGGGGGGTTCTTC. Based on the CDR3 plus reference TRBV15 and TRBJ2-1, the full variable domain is DAMVIQNPRYQVTQFGKPVTLSCSQTLNHNVMYWYQQKSSQAPKLLFHYYDKDFNNEADTPDNFQSRRPNTSFCFLDIRSPGLGDTAMYLCATSRGTGFGGFFGPGTRLTVL.